This TCR beta chain was found in a study of identical twins. Study-wide points: Zero-insertion findings could be partly confounded by invariant cells (MAIT and iNKT cells). In drawing conclusions, the study used cross-sectional statistical analysis and did not follow the same donors.

V lost 4 bases to trimming and J lost 10 bases, with 17 bases between them. The CDR3 has 14 residues. TCRdb re-analysed the 5' RACE reads in MiXCR, keeping a single row per CDR3 protein. The sample has approximately 490,000 distinct CDR3 sequences; 20% to 25% are singletons. A remark on this clonotype: The antigen remains unidentified.

These data are also associated with another study on yellow fever vaccine responses in identical twins.

The TCR originated in a woman aged 18-29 years in good health. V usage is TRBV12-3 or TRBV12-4 and J usage is TRBJ2-1; D is perhaps TRBD2 (7 bases). What was sequenced was CD4+ T cells sorted from blood. The CDR3 DNA reads as TGTGCCAGCAGTTGGATGGCTAGGGGGGGGGAGCAGTTCTTC. It yields the protein CASSWMARGGEQFF.